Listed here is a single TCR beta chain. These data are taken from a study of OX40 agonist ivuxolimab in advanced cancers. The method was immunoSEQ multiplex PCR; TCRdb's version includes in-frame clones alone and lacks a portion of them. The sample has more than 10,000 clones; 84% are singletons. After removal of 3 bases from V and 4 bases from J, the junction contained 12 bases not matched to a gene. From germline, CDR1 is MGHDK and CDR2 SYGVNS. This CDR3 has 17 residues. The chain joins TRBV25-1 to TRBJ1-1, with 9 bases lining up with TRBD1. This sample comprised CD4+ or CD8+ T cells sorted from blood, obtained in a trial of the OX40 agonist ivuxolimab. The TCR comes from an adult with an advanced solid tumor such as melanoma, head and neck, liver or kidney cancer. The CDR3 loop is CASSELGTGTASTEAFF. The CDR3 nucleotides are TGTGCCAGCAGTGAGCTTGGGACAGGGACTGCGAGCACTGAAGCTTTCTTT.